The 9 T cell receptor beta chains presented below share a single source sample, sequenced in a study of control samples from healthy donors and cancer patients. Sequencing used immunoSEQ multiplex PCR; TCRdb keeps in-frame clones, though not all of them. The repertoire holds approximately 230,000 clones, with about four fifths as singletons. Material: PBMCs. Source of these receptors: a woman aged 55-69 years with lung cancer.

The V gene is TRBV5-4, the J gene TRBJ2-2; 13 nucleotides align to TRBD2. Germline loops: CDR1 SGHNT, CDR2 YYREEE (reference sequence). The CDR3 has 16 residues. V shed 6 bases and J 5 bases; nucleotides not matched to a gene: 7. CDR3 protein: CASTSGLAGDTGELFF. DNA for the CDR3: TGTGCCAGCACTTCCGGACTAGCGGGAGATACCGGGGAGCTGTTTTTT.

In the case of this clone: The identical CDR3 is also encoded by other nucleotide sequences in the sample. The chain has TRBV5-1 and TRBJ1-2; D is possibly TRBD1 (6 bases). Germline CDR1 SGHRS, CDR2 YFSETQ. Trimming pared 2 bases from V and 2 bases from J, leaving 7 bases between. CDR3 length: 13 amino acids. The CDR3 nucleotides read TGCGCCAGCAGCTTAGGACAGAACTATGGCTACACCTTC. This gives the protein CASSLGQNYGYTF. Filled out from reference TRBV5-1 and TRBJ1-2, the complete variable domain reads KAGVTQTPRYLIKTRGQQVTLSCSPISGHRSVSWYQQTPGQGLQFLFEYFSETQRNKGNFPGRFSGRQFSNSRSEMNVSTLELGDSALYLCASSLGQNYGYTFGSGTRLTVV.

The chain recombines TRBV5-6 with TRBJ2-2; TRBD1 might be the D (6 bases). The germline CDR1 and CDR2 sequences are SGHDT and YYEEEE. This CDR3 comprises 16 residues. Between the trimmed V and J ends, which lost 5 bases and 2 bases, there was a span of 16 bases. The CDR3 region has the DNA TGTGCCAGCAGTCCCCCCGGGACACCTAACACCGGGGAGCTGTTTTTT. Encoded protein: CASSPPGTPNTGELFF.

This clone has only one observation. The V call is TRBV2, the J call TRBJ2-5; D is tentatively TRBD1 or TRBD2 (6 bases each). There are 14 residues in the CDR3. Looked up from germline, CDR1 is SNHLY and CDR2 is FYNNEI. The germline V and J ends were trimmed by 2 bases and 4 bases, with 11 bases remaining between them. The CDR3 loop reads CASSERGLLETQYF. CDR3 in DNA: TGTGCCAGCAGTGAACGGGGGCTTCTAGAGACCCAGTACTTC. The full variable domain, in which reference TRBV2 and TRBJ2-5 provide the parts outside the CDR3, is EPEVTQTPSHQVTQMGQEVILRCVPISNHLYFYWYRQILGQKVEFLVSFYNNEISEKSEIFDDQFSVERPDGSNFTLKIRSTKLEDSAMYFCASSERGLLETQYFGPGTRLLVL.

This clone was observed a single time. The chain recombines TRBV10-1 with TRBJ1-2, with D maybe TRBD1 (5 bases). The V end was cut by 6 bases, the J end by 4 bases, with 18 bases between. The germline CDR1 and CDR2 sequences are WNHNN and SYGVQD (reference sequence). This CDR3 has 15 amino acids. The CDR3 DNA reads as TGCGCCAGCAGGGGGGGAAAGGGAGGTGTCTATGGCTACACCTTC. It specifies CASRGGKGGVYGYTF.

V and J are TRBV10-3 and TRBJ2-7; 9 nucleotides agree with TRBD1. This CDR3 has 13 amino acids. In germline, CDR1 is ENHRY, CDR2 SYGVKD. The V and J ends lost 5 bases and 3 bases, in that order; junction bases with no gene match: 2. The CDR3 loop is CAISPGQGYEQYF. The CDR3 DNA reads TGTGCCATCAGTCCGGGACAGGGCTACGAGCAGTACTTC.

The chain uses TRBV11-2 and TRBJ2-3; D possibly corresponds to TRBD2 (5 bases). Germline values: CDR1 SGHAT, CDR2 FQNNGV. Trimming took off 0 bases at V and 13 bases at J, with 14 bases between the two ends. CDR3 length equals 13 residues. Here the CDR3 reads CASSLDRYGKEYF. DNA of the CDR3: TGTGCCAGCAGCTTAGATCGCTACGGGAAGGAGTATTTT.

The chain joins TRBV2 to TRBJ1-3, with a weak D call TRBD1 (6 bases). CDR1 and CDR2 (germline): SNHLY, FYNNEI. The germline V and J ends were trimmed by 3 bases and 0 bases, with 12 bases remaining between them. The CDR3 is 16 amino acids. The CDR3 reads CASSDGQLYSGNTIYF. CDR3 in DNA: TGTGCCAGCAGTGATGGACAGCTATACTCTGGAAACACCATATATTTT.

The chain has TRBV2 and TRBJ2-4; D call uncertain. CDR3 length: 17 residues. Germline values: CDR1 SNHLY, CDR2 FYNNEI. Trimming removed 2 bases from V and 2 bases from J, with 16 bases in between. CDR3 amino acids: CASSEITWGSSKNIQYF. CDR3 nucleotides: TGTGCCAGCAGTGAAATTACGTGGGGATCCTCCAAAAACATTCAGTACTTC.